This T cell receptor beta chain was sequenced in a study of Graves' ophthalmopathy and Graves' hyperthyroidism. About the research overall: At the time of initial diagnosis and before any treatment, peripheral blood was collected.

Concerning this clonotype itself: Its cognate antigen is unknown.

This CDR3 spans 15 amino acids. V shed 4 bases and J shed 0 bases, with 13 bases lying between them. Germline V lookup: CDR1 MDHEN, CDR2 SYDVKM. Study results and caveats: Blood shared most expanded thyroid clonotypes above 0.001 frequency.

TCR beta CDR3 regions were amplified from RNA transcripts. In the first round, RT-PCR was carried out with HTBI primers, and a multiplex PCR formed the second round. MiXCR was run by TCRdb on the multiplex PCR reads, yielding one entry per CDR3 protein. The profile shows about 480,000 distinct CDR3 sequences, approximately 15% of them singletons. The diagnosis combined clinical symptoms, thyroxine, TRAb, thyroid ultrasound and orbital computed tomography scans. It was from over 8.5 ml of fresh peripheral blood that the PBMCs came. The TCR was taken from a woman aged 25 to 39 with Graves' ophthalmopathy. The rearrangement links TRBV28 to TRBJ2-7; the D gene is possibly TRBD1 (5 bases). Sequences were obtained from blood. CDR3 nucleotides: TGTGCCAGCAGTTCCCACTCGACAGTCTCCTACGAGCAGTACTTC. It codes for CASSSHSTVSYEQYF. Full variable domain (rest looked up from reference TRBV28 and TRBJ2-7): DVKVTQSSRYLVKRTGEKVFLECVQDMDHENMFWYRQDPGLGLRLIYFSYDVKMKEKGDIPEGYSVSREKKERFSLILESASTNQTSMYLCASSSHSTVSYEQYFGPGTRLTVT.